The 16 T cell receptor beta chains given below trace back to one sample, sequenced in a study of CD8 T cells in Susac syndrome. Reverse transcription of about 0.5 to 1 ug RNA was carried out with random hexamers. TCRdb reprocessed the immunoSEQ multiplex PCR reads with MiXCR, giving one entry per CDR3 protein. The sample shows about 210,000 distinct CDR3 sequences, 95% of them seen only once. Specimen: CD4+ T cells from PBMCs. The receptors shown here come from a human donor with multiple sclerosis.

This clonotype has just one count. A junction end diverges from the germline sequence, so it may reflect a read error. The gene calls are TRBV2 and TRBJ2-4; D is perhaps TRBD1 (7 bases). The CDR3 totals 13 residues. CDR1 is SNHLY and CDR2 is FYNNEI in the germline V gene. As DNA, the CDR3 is TGTGCCAGCTGTGATTCAGGGGGGTACATTCAGTACTTC. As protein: CASCDSGGYIQYF.

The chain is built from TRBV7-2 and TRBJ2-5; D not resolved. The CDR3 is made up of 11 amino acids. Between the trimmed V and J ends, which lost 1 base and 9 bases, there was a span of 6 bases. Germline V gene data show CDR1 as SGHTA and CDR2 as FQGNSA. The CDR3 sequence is CASSLGAAQYF. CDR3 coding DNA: TGTGCCAGCAGCTTAGGGGCGGCCCAGTACTTC.

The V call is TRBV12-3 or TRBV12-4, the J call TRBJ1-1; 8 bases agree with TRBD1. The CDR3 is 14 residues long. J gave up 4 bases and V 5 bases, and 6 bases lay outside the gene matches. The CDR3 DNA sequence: TGTGCCAGCAGTCCGACAGGGGTGCTCACTGAAGCTTTCTTT. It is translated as CASSPTGVLTEAFF.

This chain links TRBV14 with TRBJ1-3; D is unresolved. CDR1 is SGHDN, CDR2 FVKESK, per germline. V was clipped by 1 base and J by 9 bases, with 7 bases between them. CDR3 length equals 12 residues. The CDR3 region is CASSQGAPTIYF. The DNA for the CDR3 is TGTGCCAGCAGCCAAGGTGCGCCCACCATATATTTT.

This chain's CDR3 is CASRQGATEAFF. In DNA form, the CDR3 reads TGTGCCAGCAGGCAGGGAGCCACTGAAGCTTTCTTT. The rearrangement joins TRBV2 to TRBJ1-1; D may be TRBD1 (5 bases). Between the trimmed V and J ends, which lost 6 bases and 4 bases, there was a span of 9 bases. The CDR3 runs 12 residues. The V gene's germline CDR1 is SNHLY and CDR2 FYNNEI.

The CDR3 protein is CASSMPNTEAFF. CDR3 DNA: TGTGCCAGTAGCATGCCGAACACTGAAGCTTTCTTT. This chain links TRBV19 with TRBJ1-1, with D hard to call. The CDR3 is made up of 12 amino acids. Trimming stripped 6 bases from V and 1 base from J, with 6 bases between. CDR1 LNHDA and CDR2 SQIVND come from the germline V gene (reference sequence).

CDR3 region: CATSKRGPTDTQYF. The CDR3 DNA reads TGTGCCACCAGCAAGCGGGGCCCCACAGATACGCAGTATTTT. The chain joins TRBV15 to TRBJ2-3; TRBD2 matches 7 bases. Germline V lookup: CDR1 LNHNV, CDR2 YYDKDF (reference sequence). The CDR3 spans 14 residues. Trimming at V came to 4 bases and at J to 2 bases, leaving 3 bases not matched to a gene.

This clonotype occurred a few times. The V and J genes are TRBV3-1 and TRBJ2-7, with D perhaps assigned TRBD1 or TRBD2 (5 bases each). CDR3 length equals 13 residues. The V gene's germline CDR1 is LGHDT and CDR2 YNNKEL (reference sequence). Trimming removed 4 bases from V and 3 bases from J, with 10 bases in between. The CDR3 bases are TGTGCCAGCAGCCCTCGGGGCGGCTACGAGCAGTACTTC. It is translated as CASSPRGGYEQYF.

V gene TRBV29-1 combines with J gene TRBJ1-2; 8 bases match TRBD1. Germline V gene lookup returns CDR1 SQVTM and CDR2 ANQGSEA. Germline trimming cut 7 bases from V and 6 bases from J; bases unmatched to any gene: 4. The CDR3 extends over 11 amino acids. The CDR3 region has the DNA TGCAGCGGAACGACAGGGGATGGCTACACCTTC. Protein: CSGTTGDGYTF.

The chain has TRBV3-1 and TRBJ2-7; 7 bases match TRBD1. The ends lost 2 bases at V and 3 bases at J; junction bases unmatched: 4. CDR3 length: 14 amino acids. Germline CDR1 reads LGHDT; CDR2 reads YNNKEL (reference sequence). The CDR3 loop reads CASSQLRGLYEQYF. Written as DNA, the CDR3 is TGTGCCAGCAGCCAACTTAGGGGGCTCTACGAGCAGTACTTC.

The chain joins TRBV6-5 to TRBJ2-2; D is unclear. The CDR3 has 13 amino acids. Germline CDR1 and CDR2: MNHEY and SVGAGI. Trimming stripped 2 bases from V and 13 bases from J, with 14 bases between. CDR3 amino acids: CASSYDRPPALFF. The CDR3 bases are TGTGCCAGCAGTTACGATCGCCCTCCCGCGCTGTTTTTT.

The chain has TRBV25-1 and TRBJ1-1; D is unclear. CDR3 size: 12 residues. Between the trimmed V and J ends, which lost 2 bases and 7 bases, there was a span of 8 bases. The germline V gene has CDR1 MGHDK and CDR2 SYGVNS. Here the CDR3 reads CASSEVPGEAFF. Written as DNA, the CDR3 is TGTGCCAGCAGTGAAGTACCTGGTGAAGCTTTCTTT.

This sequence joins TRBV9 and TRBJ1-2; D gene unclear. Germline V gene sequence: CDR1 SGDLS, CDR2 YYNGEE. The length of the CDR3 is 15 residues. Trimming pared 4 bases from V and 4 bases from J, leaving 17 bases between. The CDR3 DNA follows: TGTGCCAGCAGCACCCTTCGGGGTCTGGGCTATGGCTACACCTTC. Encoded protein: CASSTLRGLGYGYTF.

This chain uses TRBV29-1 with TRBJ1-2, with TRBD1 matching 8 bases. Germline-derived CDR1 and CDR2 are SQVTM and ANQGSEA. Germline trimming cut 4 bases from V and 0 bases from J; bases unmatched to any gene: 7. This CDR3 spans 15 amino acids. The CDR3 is CSVGGQGRANYGYTF. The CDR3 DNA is TGCAGCGTTGGCGGACAGGGAAGAGCTAACTATGGCTACACCTTC.

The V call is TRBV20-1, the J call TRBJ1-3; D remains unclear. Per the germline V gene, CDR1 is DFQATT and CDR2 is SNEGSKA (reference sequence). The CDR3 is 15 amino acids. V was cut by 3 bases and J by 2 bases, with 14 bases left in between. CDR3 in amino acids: CSASPQVPPGNTIYF. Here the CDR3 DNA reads TGCAGTGCTAGTCCTCAGGTGCCACCTGGAAACACCATATATTTT.

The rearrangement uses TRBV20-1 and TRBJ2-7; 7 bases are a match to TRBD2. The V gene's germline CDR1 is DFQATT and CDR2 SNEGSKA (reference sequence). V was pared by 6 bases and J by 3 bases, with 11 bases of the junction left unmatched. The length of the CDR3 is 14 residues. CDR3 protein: CSAPSGTKGYEQYF. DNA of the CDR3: TGCAGTGCCCCATCTGGGACTAAGGGCTACGAGCAGTACTTC.